Below are 16 T cell receptor beta chains sequenced from a single sample in a study of Tregs in tolerant kidney transplant recipients. Method: immunoSEQ multiplex PCR; TCRdb's copy keeps in-frame clones and lacks some. The repertoire holds 85,000 to 90,000 clones, with 90% to 95% as singletons. What was sequenced was CD8+ T cells from blood. The receptors come from a human donor in good health.

This clone was counted between two and nine times. CDR3 sequence: CASSWDRGAYEQYF. The CDR3 region has the DNA TGTGCCAGCAGTTGGGACAGGGGGGCCTACGAGCAGTACTTC. The rearrangement uses TRBV27 and TRBJ2-7; 11 bases are a match to TRBD1. Germline V CDR1 and CDR2: MNHEY, SMNVEV (reference sequence). J was trimmed by 2 bases and V by 4 bases; bases with no gene match: 1. The CDR3 has 14 amino acids.

The V and J genes are TRBV25-1 and TRBJ2-2, with D perhaps assigned TRBD1 or TRBD2 (5 bases each). The CDR3 sequence is 15 residues long. CDR1 MGHDK and CDR2 SYGVNS come from the germline V gene. The germline V and J ends were trimmed by 1 base and 3 bases, with 9 bases remaining between them. CDR3 protein: CASSESMGDTGELFF. The CDR3 DNA sequence: TGTGCCAGCAGTGAATCCATGGGGGACACCGGGGAGCTGTTTTTT.

This clone appeared once. The chain combines TRBV29-1 with TRBJ2-2; TRBD2 matches 7 bases. With V trimmed by 6 bases and J by 3 bases, 4 bases remained unmatched. CDR3 size: 13 residues. Germline V gene sequence: CDR1 SQVTM, CDR2 ANQGSEA. CDR3 sequence (DNA): TGCAGCGTCGGGGGGTACGACACCGGGGAGCTGTTTTTT. Encoded protein: CSVGGYDTGELFF.

The chain couples TRBV5-5 to TRBJ1-5; D gene uncertain. The CDR3 loop spans 16 amino acids. The V gene's germline CDR1 is SGHKS and CDR2 YYEKEE (reference sequence). V was shortened by 0 bases and J by 6 bases, with 16 bases between the two germline ends. DNA for the CDR3: TGTGCCAGCAGCTTGGGGAACGATATCAGCGGTCAGCCCCAGCATTTT. This gives the protein CASSLGNDISGQPQHF. Full variable domain (outside the CDR3, taken from reference TRBV5-5 and TRBJ1-5): DAGVTQSPTHLIKTRGQQVTLRCSPISGHKSVSWYQQVLGQGPQFIFQYYEKEERGRGNFPDRFSARQFPNYSSELNVNALLLGDSALYLCASSLGNDISGQPQHFGDGTRLSIL.

This chain joins TRBV27 and TRBJ2-5; D is uncertain. V gave up 4 bases and J gave up 2 bases, with 8 bases separating them. CDR1 is MNHEY, CDR2 SMNVEV, per germline (reference sequence). There are 13 residues in the CDR3. The DNA of the CDR3 is TGTGCCAGCAGTTCCGACGGTCAAGAGACCCAGTACTTC. Amino acid sequence: CASSSDGQETQYF.

The V and J genes are TRBV25-1 and TRBJ1-1; 8 bases agree with TRBD1. CDR3 size: 17 residues. Germline assignment: CDR1 MGHDK and CDR2 SYGVNS. Losses at the gene ends were 3 bases for V and 0 bases for J; bases not matched to a gene: 9. CDR3 residues: CASSEYYATGVNTEAFF. DNA for the CDR3: TGTGCCAGCAGTGAGTATTACGCGACAGGGGTGAACACTGAAGCTTTCTTT.

The V gene is TRBV6-1, the J gene TRBJ2-3; D gene ambiguous. Germline V gene sequence: CDR1 MNHNS, CDR2 SASEGT. This CDR3 has 15 residues. Deletions cut 3 bases from V and 4 bases from J, with 14 bases between. The CDR3 loop is CASSELVAGPDTQYF. In nucleotides, the CDR3 is TGTGCCAGCAGTGAGTTAGTAGCCGGCCCAGATACGCAGTATTTT.

This clone is deemed medium-sized (0.01 to 0.1%). The chain's CDR3 is CASSKGQYTGELFF. The CDR3 DNA sequence: TGTGCCAGCAGTAAAGGGCAGTACACCGGGGAGCTGTTTTTT. The V call is TRBV4-2, the J call TRBJ2-2, with D unresolved. The CDR3 is 14 amino acids. Trimming left V 6 bases short and J 3 bases short, with 11 bases between. The germline gives CDR1 LGHNA, CDR2 YNFKEQ.

The V and J genes are TRBV5-8 and TRBJ1-3; D possibly corresponds to TRBD1 (5 bases). This CDR3 spans 16 amino acids. The V end lost 1 base, the J end lost 0 bases, and 11 bases lay between the germline ends. Germline values: CDR1 SGHTS, CDR2 YDEGEE. The CDR3 is CASSLRRGRSGNTIYF. The CDR3 bases are TGTGCCAGCAGCTTGAGGCGGGGACGCTCTGGAAACACCATATATTTT.

J is TRBJ2-7 and V is TRBV5-1; the D is unclear. Germline V gene data show CDR1 as SGHRS and CDR2 as YFSETQ. This CDR3 region has 14 residues. Deletions cut 4 bases from V and 2 bases from J, with 13 bases between. The CDR3 reads CASSPPAGPYEQYF. For the CDR3, the DNA is TGCGCCAGCAGCCCTCCGGCAGGTCCCTACGAGCAGTACTTC.

The chain employs TRBV5-4 and TRBJ2-1, with a weak D call TRBD2 (6 bases). V lost 0 bases and J 12 bases, leaving 13 bases between the germline ends. This CDR3 has 13 residues. CDR1 is SGHNT and CDR2 is YYREEE in the germline V gene (reference sequence). The CDR3 nucleotides read TGTGCCAGCAGCTTGGAAACGGGAGTGGGGCAGTTCTTC. Its protein product is CASSLETGVGQFF.

This sequence joins TRBV4-1 and TRBJ2-7, with 8 positions matching TRBD1. V dropped 1 base and J dropped 7; count of bases not matched to a gene: 12. The CDR3 spans 16 residues. Germline lookup yields CDR1 MGHRA and CDR2 YSYEKL. This CDR3 reads CASSQGTTGVRREQYF. The CDR3 nucleotides are TGCGCCAGCAGCCAAGGCACGACAGGGGTAAGGAGGGAGCAGTACTTC.

The rearrangement links TRBV6-5 to TRBJ1-3; no reliable D call. The CDR3 is 15 residues long. Trimming shortened V by 4 bases and J by 0 bases, and 10 bases separated the two germline ends. The germline CDR1 and CDR2 sequences are MNHEY and SVGAGI. This chain's CDR3 is CASSLAPNSGNTIYF. CDR3 bases: TGTGCCAGCAGTTTGGCGCCTAACTCTGGAAACACCATATATTTT.

V usage is TRBV6-5 and J usage is TRBJ2-5; 10 nucleotides match TRBD2. Germline trimming cut 6 bases from V and 4 bases from J; bases unmatched to any gene: 8. Per germline, CDR1 MNHEY and CDR2 SVGAGI. This CDR3 contains 15 residues. The DNA for the CDR3 is TGTGCCAGCAGAGGACTAGCGGAGGGGGGAGAGACCCAGTACTTC. Translation: CASRGLAEGGETQYF.

Of note for this clone: An end of the junction does not agree with germline; a read error may underlie this. The V gene is TRBV2, the J gene TRBJ1-6; a weak D match, TRBD1 (6 bases). Looked up from germline, CDR1 is SNHLY and CDR2 is FYNNEI. This CDR3 is 16 amino acids long. CDR3 sequence (DNA): TGTGCCAGCAGTGAATGGGACAACAGATATAATTTACCCCTCCACTTT. Protein sequence: CASSEWDNRYNLPLHF.

The rearrangement links TRBV11-2 to TRBJ2-7; D is possibly TRBD1 (5 bases). The CDR3 covers 14 residues. V dropped 3 bases and J dropped 2 bases, with 11 bases sitting between them. Germline-derived CDR1 and CDR2 are SGHAT and FQNNGV. CDR3 nucleotides: TGTGCCAGCAGCTTTGGACACCCCCCCTACGAGCAGTACTTC. Its protein is CASSFGHPPYEQYF.